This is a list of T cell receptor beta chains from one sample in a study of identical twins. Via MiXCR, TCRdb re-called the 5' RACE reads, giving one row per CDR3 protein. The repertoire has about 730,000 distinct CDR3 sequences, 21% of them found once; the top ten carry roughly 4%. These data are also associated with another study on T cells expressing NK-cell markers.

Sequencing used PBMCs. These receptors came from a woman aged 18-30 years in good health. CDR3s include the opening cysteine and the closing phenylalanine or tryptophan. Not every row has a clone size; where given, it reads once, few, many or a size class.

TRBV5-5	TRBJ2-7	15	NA	CASSRRLADSYEQYF
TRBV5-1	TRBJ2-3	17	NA	CASSIGRPTVLVDTQYF
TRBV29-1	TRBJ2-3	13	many	CSVTPQGTDTQYF
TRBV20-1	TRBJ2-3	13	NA	CSAPRQGDYTQYF
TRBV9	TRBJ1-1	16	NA	CASSPRGTGTNTEAFF
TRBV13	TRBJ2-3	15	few	CASSPGTSALDTQYF
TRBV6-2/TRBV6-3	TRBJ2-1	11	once	CASSYGRGEFF
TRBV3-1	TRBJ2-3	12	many	CASGGYTDTQYF
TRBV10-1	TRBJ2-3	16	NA	CASSDPTSGLGDTQYF
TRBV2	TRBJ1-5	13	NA	CASSSFRNQPQHF
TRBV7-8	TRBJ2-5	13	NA	CASRQGTGETQYF
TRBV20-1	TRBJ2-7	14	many	CSAVAASTSYEQYF
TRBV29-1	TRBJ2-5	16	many	CSVLKWGGAKGETQYF
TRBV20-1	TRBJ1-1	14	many	CSARKGGANTEAFF
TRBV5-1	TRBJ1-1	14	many	CASSPVVGNTEAFF
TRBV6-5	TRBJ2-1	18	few	CASSYFTTGTSGRNEQFF
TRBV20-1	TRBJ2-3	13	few	CSARGVSTDTQYF
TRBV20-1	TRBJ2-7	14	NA	CSASRGQGSYEQYF
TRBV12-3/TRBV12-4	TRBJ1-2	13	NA	CASSYSDRDSYTF
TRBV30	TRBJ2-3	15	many	CAWSALGHSTDTQYF
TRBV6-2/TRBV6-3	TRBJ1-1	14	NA	CASRAVGGYTEAFF
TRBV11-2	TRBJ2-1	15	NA	CASSLWRRSPPEQFF
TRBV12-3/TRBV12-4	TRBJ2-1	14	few	CASSFVPLTNEQFF
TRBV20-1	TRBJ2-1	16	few	CSVVAGVMGGYNEQFF
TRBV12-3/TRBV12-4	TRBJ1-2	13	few	CASSWDSVIGYTF
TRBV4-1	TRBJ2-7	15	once	CASSPLEGQGDEQYF
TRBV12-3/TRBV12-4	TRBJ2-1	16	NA	CASSGPGLFLSNEQFF
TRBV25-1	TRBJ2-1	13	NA	CASSEYSREVQFF
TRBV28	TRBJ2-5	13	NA	CASSVQGTETQYF
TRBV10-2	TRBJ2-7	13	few	CASKTGLTYEQYF
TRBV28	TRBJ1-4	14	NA	CASNSGTGVAKLFF
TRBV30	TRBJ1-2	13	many	CAWSGGGLKGYTF
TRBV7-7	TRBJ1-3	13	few	CASSLNVGNTIYF
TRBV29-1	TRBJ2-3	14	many	CSVYGQGAGDTQYF
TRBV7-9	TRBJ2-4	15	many	CASSPNGIAKNIQYF
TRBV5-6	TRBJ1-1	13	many	CASSLAPEEGAFF
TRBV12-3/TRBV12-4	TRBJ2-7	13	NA	CASSTQFSYEQYF
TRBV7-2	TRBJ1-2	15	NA	CASSLFQSQGAGYTF
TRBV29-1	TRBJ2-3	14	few	CSVLLAGWADTQYF
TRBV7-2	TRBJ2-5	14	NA	CASSLMGYQETQYF
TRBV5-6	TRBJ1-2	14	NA	CASSVPGANYGYTF
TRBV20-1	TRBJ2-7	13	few	CSARGRAIYEQYF